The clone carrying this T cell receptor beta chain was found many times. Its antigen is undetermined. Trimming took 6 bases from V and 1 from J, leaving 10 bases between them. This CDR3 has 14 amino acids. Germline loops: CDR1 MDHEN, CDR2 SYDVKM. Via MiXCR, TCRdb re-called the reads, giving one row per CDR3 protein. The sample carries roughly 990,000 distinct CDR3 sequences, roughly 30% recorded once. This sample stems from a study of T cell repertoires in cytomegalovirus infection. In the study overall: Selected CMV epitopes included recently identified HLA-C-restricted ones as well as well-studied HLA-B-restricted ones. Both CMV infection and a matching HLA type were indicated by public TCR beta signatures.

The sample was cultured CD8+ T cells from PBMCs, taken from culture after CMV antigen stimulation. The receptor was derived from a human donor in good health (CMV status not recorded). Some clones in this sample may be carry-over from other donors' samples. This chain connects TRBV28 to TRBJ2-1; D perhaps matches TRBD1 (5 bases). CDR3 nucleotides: TGTGCCAGCAGATCTCCAGGGTCCTACAATGAGCAGTTCTTC. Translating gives CASRSPGSYNEQFF.